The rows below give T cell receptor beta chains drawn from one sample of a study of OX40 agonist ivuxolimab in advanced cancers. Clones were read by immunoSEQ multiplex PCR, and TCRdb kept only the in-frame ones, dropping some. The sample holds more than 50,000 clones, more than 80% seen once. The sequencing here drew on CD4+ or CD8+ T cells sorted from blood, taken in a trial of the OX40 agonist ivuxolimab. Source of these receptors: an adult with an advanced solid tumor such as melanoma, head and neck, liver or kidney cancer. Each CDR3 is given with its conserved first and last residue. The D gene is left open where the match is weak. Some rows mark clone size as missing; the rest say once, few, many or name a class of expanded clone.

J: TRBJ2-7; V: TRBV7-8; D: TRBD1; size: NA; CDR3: CASSFGTGRTYEQYF; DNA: TGTGCCAGCAGCTTCGGGACAGGCAGAACCTACGAGCAGTACTTC
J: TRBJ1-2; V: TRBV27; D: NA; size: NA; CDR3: CASSFNREGGYTF; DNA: TGTGCCAGCAGTTTTAACAGGGAGGGTGGCTACACCTTC
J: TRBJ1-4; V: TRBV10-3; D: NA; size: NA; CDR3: CAISESFGSELFF; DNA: TGTGCCATCAGTGAGTCGTTTGGGTCGGAACTGTTTTTT
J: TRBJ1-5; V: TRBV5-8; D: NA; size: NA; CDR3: CASSLRDGLASNQPQHF; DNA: TGTGCCAGCAGCCTTAGGGACGGACTGGCCAGCAATCAGCCCCAGCATTTT
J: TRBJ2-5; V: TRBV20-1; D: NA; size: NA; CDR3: CSAGTGETQYF; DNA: TGCAGTGCTGGGACGGGGGAGACCCAGTACTTC
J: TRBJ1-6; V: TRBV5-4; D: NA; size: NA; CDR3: CASSFRGSPLHF; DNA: TGTGCCAGCAGCTTCCGGGGTTCGCCCCTCCACTTT
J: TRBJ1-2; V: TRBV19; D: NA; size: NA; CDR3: CASSLLTGGYTF; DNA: TGTGCCAGTAGTCTTCTCACAGGGGGCTACACCTTC
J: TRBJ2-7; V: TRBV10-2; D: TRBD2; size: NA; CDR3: CASSDQRLASGYEQYF; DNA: TGCGCCAGCAGTGACCAACGACTAGCCAGTGGTTACGAGCAGTACTTC
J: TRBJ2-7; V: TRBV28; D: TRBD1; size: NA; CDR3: CASGLAPGTGGRPYEQYF; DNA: TGTGCCAGCGGGCTGGCCCCCGGGACAGGGGGTCGACCCTACGAGCAGTACTTC
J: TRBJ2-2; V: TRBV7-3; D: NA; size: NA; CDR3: CASSPGLHGGELFF; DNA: TGTGCCAGCAGCCCGGGCCTCCACGGCGGGGAGCTGTTTTTT
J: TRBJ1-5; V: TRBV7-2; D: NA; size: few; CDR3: CASSLASDQPQHF; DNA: TGTGCCAGCAGCTTAGCTTCGGATCAGCCCCAGCATTTT
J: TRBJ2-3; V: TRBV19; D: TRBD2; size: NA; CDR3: CASSPPYLRLAGGPTDTQYF; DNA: TGTGCCAGTAGCCCCCCGTACCTGAGACTAGCGGGGGGGCCCACAGATACGCAGTATTTT
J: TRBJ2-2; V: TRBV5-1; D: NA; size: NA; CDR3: CATYTDSPNTGELFF; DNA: TGCGCCACTTATACGGACAGCCCGAACACCGGGGAGCTGTTTTTT
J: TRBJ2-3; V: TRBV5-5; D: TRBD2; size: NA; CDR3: CASSLAVAGATDTQYF; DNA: TGTGCCAGCAGCTTGGCCGTAGCGGGGGCCACAGATACGCAGTATTTT
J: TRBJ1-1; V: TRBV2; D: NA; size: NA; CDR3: CASRMGENTEAFF; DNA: TGTGCCAGCAGGATGGGGGAGAACACTGAAGCTTTCTTT
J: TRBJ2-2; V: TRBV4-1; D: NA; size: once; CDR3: CASSQGPTGNTGELFF; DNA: TGCGCCAGCAGCCAGGGACCTACAGGGAACACCGGGGAGCTGTTTTTT
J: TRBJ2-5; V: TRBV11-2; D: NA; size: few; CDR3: CASSPGAIVGETQYF; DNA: TGTGCCAGCAGCCCCGGGGCTATCGTCGGAGAGACCCAGTACTTC
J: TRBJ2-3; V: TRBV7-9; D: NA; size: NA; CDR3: CASSLLGRRVGDTQYF; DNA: TGTGCCAGCAGCTTATTGGGTCGGAGGGTCGGAGATACGCAGTATTTT
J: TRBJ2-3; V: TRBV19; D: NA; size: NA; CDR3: CASSMAGTQYF; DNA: TGTGCCAGTAGTATGGCAGGTACGCAGTATTTT
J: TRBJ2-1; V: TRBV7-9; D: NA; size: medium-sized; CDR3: CASSPRAPGGLRDEQFF; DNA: TGTGCCAGCAGCCCTAGAGCCCCCGGGGGCCTCCGGGATGAGCAGTTCTTC
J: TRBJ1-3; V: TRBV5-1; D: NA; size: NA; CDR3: CASSLIPGQGNTIYF; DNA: TGCGCCAGCAGCTTAATACCCGGGCAGGGAAACACCATATATTTT
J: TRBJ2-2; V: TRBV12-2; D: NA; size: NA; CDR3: CASRLGVPLRTGELFF; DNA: TGTGCAAGTCGCTTGGGGGTGCCCCTGAGGACCGGGGAGCTGTTTTTT
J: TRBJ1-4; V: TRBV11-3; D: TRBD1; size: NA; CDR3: CASSLGGGGTNEKLFF; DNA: TGTGCCAGCAGCTTAGGAGGGGGCGGCACTAATGAAAAACTGTTTTTT
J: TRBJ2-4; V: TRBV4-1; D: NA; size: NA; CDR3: CASSVGFGDIQYF; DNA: TGCGCCAGCAGCGTAGGTTTTGGGGACATTCAGTACTTC
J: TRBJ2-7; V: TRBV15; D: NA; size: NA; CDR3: CATSTRETGREQYF; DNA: TGTGCCACCAGCACAAGGGAGACAGGGAGGGAGCAGTACTTC
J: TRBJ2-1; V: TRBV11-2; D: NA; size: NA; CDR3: CASSLYPGEDEQFF; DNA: TGTGCCAGCAGCTTATACCCAGGGGAAGATGAGCAGTTCTTC
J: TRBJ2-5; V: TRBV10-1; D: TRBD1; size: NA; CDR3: CASSAPGQPQETQYF; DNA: TGCGCCAGCAGTGCCCCGGGACAGCCACAAGAGACCCAGTACTTC
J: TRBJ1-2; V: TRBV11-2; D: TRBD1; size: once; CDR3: CASSTAGTGSGYTF; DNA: TGTGCCAGCAGCACCGCCGGGACAGGGTCCGGCTACACCTTC
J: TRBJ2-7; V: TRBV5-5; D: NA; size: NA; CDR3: CASSLQPREAYEQYF; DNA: TGTGCCAGCAGCTTGCAACCCAGGGAGGCCTACGAGCAGTACTTC
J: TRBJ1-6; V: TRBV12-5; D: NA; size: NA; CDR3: CASGLTRDTLGGSPLHF; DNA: TGTGCTAGTGGTTTGACAAGGGACACCCTCGGTGGTTCACCCCTCCACTTT
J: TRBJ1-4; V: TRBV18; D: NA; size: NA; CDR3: CASSRSGGNEKLFF; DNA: TGTGCCAGCTCCCGAAGCGGGGGGAATGAAAAACTGTTTTTT
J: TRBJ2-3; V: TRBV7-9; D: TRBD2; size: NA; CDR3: CANGPSGNTDTQYF; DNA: TGTGCCAATGGGCCTAGCGGAAACACAGATACGCAGTATTTT
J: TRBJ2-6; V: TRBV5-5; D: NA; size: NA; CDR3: CASSRAGGGSGANVLTF; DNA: TGTGCCAGCAGCCGCGCTGGTGGAGGCTCTGGGGCCAACGTCCTGACTTTC
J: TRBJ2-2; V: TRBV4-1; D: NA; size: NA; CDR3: CASSQERGAKRNTGELFF; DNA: TGCGCCAGCAGCCAAGAAAGGGGGGCTAAGAGGAACACCGGGGAGCTGTTTTTT
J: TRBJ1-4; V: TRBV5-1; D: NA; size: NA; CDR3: CASTLSEGMREKLFF; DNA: TGCGCCAGCACGCTGTCGGAGGGGATGAGAGAAAAACTGTTTTTT
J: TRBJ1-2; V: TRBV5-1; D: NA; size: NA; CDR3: CASSLTGDAANYGYTF; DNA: TGCGCCAGCAGCTTGACGGGGGACGCCGCTAACTATGGCTACACCTTC
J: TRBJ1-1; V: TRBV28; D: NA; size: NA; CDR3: CASSFAYSTGFF; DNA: TGTGCCAGCAGTTTTGCCTATTCGACGGGTTTCTTT
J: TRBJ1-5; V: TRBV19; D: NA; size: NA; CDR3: CASSHKGGSQHF; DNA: TGTGCCAGTAGTCATAAAGGGGGGTCCCAGCATTTT
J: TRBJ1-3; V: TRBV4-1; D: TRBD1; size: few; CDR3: CASSLSGTGTSGNTIYF; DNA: TGCGCCAGCAGCTTAAGCGGGACAGGAACCTCTGGAAACACCATATATTTT
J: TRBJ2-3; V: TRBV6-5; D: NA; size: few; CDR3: CASRTRGSGDTQYF; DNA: TGTGCCAGCAGGACCCGGGGCAGTGGGGATACGCAGTATTTT
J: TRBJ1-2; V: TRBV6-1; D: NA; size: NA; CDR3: CASSEGGSFYGYTF; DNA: TGTGCCAGCAGTGAGGGCGGCTCTTTCTATGGCTACACCTTC
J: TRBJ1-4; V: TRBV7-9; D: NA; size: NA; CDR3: CASSLEGFGNEKLFF; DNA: TGTGCCAGCAGCTTAGAGGGCTTCGGTAATGAAAAACTGTTTTTT
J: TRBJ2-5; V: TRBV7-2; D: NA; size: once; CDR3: CASSFRGARETQYF; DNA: TGTGCCAGCAGCTTTAGGGGGGCCAGGGAGACCCAGTACTTC
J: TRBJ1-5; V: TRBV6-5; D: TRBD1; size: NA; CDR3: CASSYRTGGRQPQHF; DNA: TGTGCCAGCAGTTACCGGACAGGGGGCCGACAGCCCCAGCATTTT